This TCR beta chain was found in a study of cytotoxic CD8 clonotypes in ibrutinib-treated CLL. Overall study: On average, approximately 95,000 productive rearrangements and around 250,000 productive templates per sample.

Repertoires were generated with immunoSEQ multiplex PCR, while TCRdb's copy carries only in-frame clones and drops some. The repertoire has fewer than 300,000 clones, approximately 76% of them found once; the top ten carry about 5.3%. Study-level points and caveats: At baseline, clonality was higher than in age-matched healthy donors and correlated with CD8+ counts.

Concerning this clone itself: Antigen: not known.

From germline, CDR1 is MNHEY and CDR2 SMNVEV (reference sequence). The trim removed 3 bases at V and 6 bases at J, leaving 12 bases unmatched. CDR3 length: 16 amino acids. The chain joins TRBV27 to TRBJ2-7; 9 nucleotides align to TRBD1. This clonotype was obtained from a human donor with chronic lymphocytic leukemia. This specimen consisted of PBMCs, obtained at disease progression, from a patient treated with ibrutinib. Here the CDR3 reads CASSLSSGTGLGEQYF. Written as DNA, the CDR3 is TGTGCCAGCAGTTTGTCATCCGGGACAGGGTTGGGCGAGCAGTACTTC.